Following are 23 T cell receptor beta chains from one sample sequenced in a study of monozygotic twins with cystic fibrosis. TCRdb's copy holds only in-frame clones and misses some; the assay was immunoSEQ multiplex PCR. The sample lists just over 35,000 clones; approximately 90% were seen once. The specimen was blood. Receptors originate from a boy between 2 and 10 years old with cystic fibrosis.

The chain carries TRBV15 and TRBJ2-3; a weak D match, TRBD2 (6 bases). Germline V lookup: CDR1 LNHNV, CDR2 YYDKDF (reference sequence). The CDR3 runs 15 residues. V lost 0 bases, J lost 6 bases, and 13 bases lay in between. CDR3 loop: CATSRERGPADTQYF. CDR3 sequence (DNA): TGTGCCACCAGCAGAGAGCGGGGCCCGGCGGATACGCAGTATTTT. The complete variable domain, with remaining parts taken from reference TRBV15 and TRBJ2-3, reads DAMVIQNPRYQVTQFGKPVTLSCSQTLNHNVMYWYQQKSSQAPKLLFHYYDKDFNNEADTPDNFQSRRPNTSFCFLDIRSPGLGDTAMYLCATSRERGPADTQYFGPGTRLTVL.

The chain recombines TRBV9 with TRBJ1-2; unclear D gene. The CDR3 extends over 13 amino acids. The germline V gene has CDR1 SGDLS and CDR2 YYNGEE. The V and J ends lost 0 bases and 2 bases respectively, with 5 bases between them. The CDR3 spells CASSVEENYGYTF. CDR3 sequence (DNA): TGTGCCAGCAGCGTAGAAGAGAACTATGGCTACACCTTC. Complete variable domain (other parts from reference TRBV9 and TRBJ1-2): DSGVTQTPKHLITATGQRVTLRCSPRSGDLSVYWYQQSLDQGLQFLIQYYNGEERAKGNILERFSAQQFPDLHSELNLSSLELGDSALYFCASSVEENYGYTFGSGTRLTVV.

This rearrangement joins TRBV2 to TRBJ1-3, with unresolved D. V lost 8 bases and J 3 bases, leaving 14 bases between the germline ends. The CDR3 is made up of 14 amino acids. Germline V lookup: CDR1 SNHLY, CDR2 FYNNEI. In nucleotides, the CDR3 is TGTGCCAGCGCCACCTTAGGACGTGGAAACACCATATATTTT. This encodes CASATLGRGNTIYF.

The rearrangement joins TRBV7-9 to TRBJ2-3; 11 bases fit TRBD1. The CDR3 is made up of 18 amino acids. V dropped 5 bases and J dropped 0; count of bases not matched to a gene: 10. Germline CDR1 reads SEHNR; CDR2 reads FQNEAQ (reference sequence). CDR3 loop: CASSPRTGTGGSTDTQYF. Written as DNA, the CDR3 is TGTGCCAGCAGCCCCCGGACCGGGACAGGGGGGAGCACAGATACGCAGTATTTT.

The chain is built from TRBV19 and TRBJ1-5, with unresolved D. This CDR3 has 18 residues. From germline, CDR1 is LNHDA and CDR2 SQIVND (reference sequence). The V and J ends lost 1 base and 0 bases respectively, with 16 bases between them. The CDR3 DNA is TGTGCCAGTAGTATAGGAGGCACAAGGAAATATAGCAATCAGCCCCAGCATTTT. It codes for CASSIGGTRKYSNQPQHF. The variable domain in full, completed from reference TRBV19 and TRBJ1-5, reads DGGITQSPKYLFRKEGQNVTLSCEQNLNHDAMYWYRQDPGQGLRLIYYSQIVNDFQKGDIAEGYSVSREKKESFPLTVTSAQKNPTAFYLCASSIGGTRKYSNQPQHFGDGTRLSIL.

V gene TRBV18 combines with J gene TRBJ2-2, with unresolved D. V dropped 3 bases and J dropped 7 bases, with 18 bases sitting between them. This CDR3 spans 16 amino acids. Germline V CDR1 and CDR2: KGHSH, LQKENI. For the CDR3, the DNA is TGTGCCAGCTCACCCACGCCGAAGGGATTACGCGGGGAGCTGTTTTTT. This gives the protein CASSPTPKGLRGELFF.

The genes are TRBV5-6 and TRBJ1-2; perhaps TRBD1 as D (5 bases). In germline, CDR1 is SGHDT, CDR2 YYEEEE. The CDR3 contains 13 residues. V dropped 4 bases and J dropped 3 bases, with 10 bases sitting between them. Here the CDR3 reads CASSLTDYYGYTF. DNA of the CDR3: TGTGCCAGCAGCCTGACAGATTACTATGGCTACACCTTC.

This chain uses TRBV4-3 with TRBJ1-2; weak D call: TRBD1 (6 bases). V lost 4 bases, J lost 3 bases, and 12 bases lay in between. Germline V gene sequence: CDR1 LGHNA, CDR2 YSLEER. CDR3 size: 14 residues. The CDR3 sequence is CASSRGGQDYGYTF. In DNA form, the CDR3 reads TGCGCCAGCAGCCGAGGGGGGCAAGACTATGGCTACACCTTC.

The chain recombines TRBV7-2 with TRBJ2-5; perhaps TRBD1 as D (5 bases). Between the trimmed V and J ends, which lost 1 base and 1 base, there was a span of 7 bases. Germline loops: CDR1 SGHTA, CDR2 FQGNSA. The CDR3 loop spans 14 amino acids. In nucleotides, the CDR3 is TGTGCCAGCAGCTTAGGAAGGGGCCAAGAGACCCAGTACTTC. Translation: CASSLGRGQETQYF.

The genes are TRBV6-6 and TRBJ2-7; a weak D match, TRBD2 (6 bases). CDR3 length: 15 amino acids. Germline V CDR1 and CDR2: MNHNY, SVGAGI (reference sequence). Trimming took off 2 bases at V and 2 bases at J, with 13 bases between the two ends. CDR3: CASSYGGGITYEQYF. CDR3 bases: TGTGCCAGCAGTTACGGTGGGGGGATAACCTACGAGCAGTACTTC.

The J gene is TRBJ1-5, the V gene TRBV9, with D hard to call. Deletions cut 0 bases from V and 6 bases from J, with 10 bases between. The CDR3 spans 14 residues. CDR1 SGDLS and CDR2 YYNGEE come from the germline V gene. The CDR3 spells CASSVDRGSQPQHF. The CDR3 DNA reads TGTGCCAGCAGCGTAGATAGAGGGTCTCAGCCCCAGCATTTT.

The chain joins TRBV20-1 to TRBJ2-1, with a possible D match to TRBD1 (6 bases). This CDR3 region has 10 residues. Trimming removed 2 bases at V and 12 bases at J, with 8 bases between. Germline V gives CDR1 DFQATT, CDR2 SNEGSKA (reference sequence). The CDR3 sequence: CSARRDTQFF. CDR3 sequence (DNA): TGCAGTGCTAGAAGGGACACGCAGTTCTTC.

The chain joins TRBV18 to TRBJ2-5, with 10 bases aligning to TRBD1. Germline V lookup: CDR1 KGHSH, CDR2 LQKENI. The junction had 2 bases not matched to a gene; V was cut back by 3 bases and J by 1 base. There are 15 residues in the CDR3. CDR3 sequence: CASSPRTGGQETQYF. The CDR3 DNA follows: TGTGCCAGCTCACCGCGGACAGGGGGCCAAGAGACCCAGTACTTC.

The V call is TRBV2, the J call TRBJ2-1, with a possible D match to TRBD1 (6 bases). The V end was cut by 7 bases, the J end by 8 bases, with 15 bases between. The CDR3 spans 13 residues. Germline V gives CDR1 SNHLY, CDR2 FYNNEI. The CDR3 coding sequence is TGTGCCAGCAAGAATTACAGGGAACATGAGCAGTTCTTC. The encoded protein is CASKNYREHEQFF.

The CDR3 nucleotides read TGTGCCAGCAGCGAGGGCCCCGTATACGAGCAGTACTTC. Protein product: CASSEGPVYEQYF. The chain employs TRBV9 and TRBJ2-7; D not resolved. The CDR3 covers 13 residues. Germline CDR1 and CDR2: SGDLS and YYNGEE. The germline V and J ends were trimmed by 3 bases and 4 bases, with 11 bases remaining between them.

J is TRBJ1-4 and V is TRBV5-5; the D gene is possibly TRBD1 (5 bases). With 0 bases removed from V and 6 bases from J, the gap between germline ends came to 12 bases. The CDR3 loop spans 15 amino acids. Germline V gene sequence: CDR1 SGHKS, CDR2 YYEKEE (reference sequence). The CDR3 bases are TGTGCCAGCAGCTTGGTGGGGCAGACTCATGAAAAACTGTTTTTT. Translation gives CASSLVGQTHEKLFF.

The count of this clone is one. The rearrangement joins TRBV7-8 to TRBJ2-7, with 9 bases matching TRBD2. Losses at the gene ends were 5 bases for V and 0 bases for J; bases not matched to a gene: 5. The V gene's germline CDR1 is SGHVS and CDR2 FQNEAQ. CDR3 length equals 15 residues. This chain's CDR3 is CASSATLAGSYEQYF. The CDR3 nucleotides read TGTGCCAGCAGCGCGACACTAGCGGGCTCCTACGAGCAGTACTTC.

This chain connects TRBV9 to TRBJ1-6, with D unclear. V lost 0 bases and J lost 9, with 10 bases in between. Germline CDR1 reads SGDLS; CDR2 reads YYNGEE. This CDR3 is 14 amino acids long. The DNA of the CDR3 is TGTGCCAGCAGCGTAGCCACGTATGGTTCACCCCTCCACTTT. Residues: CASSVATYGSPLHF.

This chain uses TRBV19 with TRBJ1-1; D may be TRBD1 (5 bases). This CDR3 has 14 residues. V was trimmed by 5 bases and J by 4 bases, leaving 14 bases between them. Germline lookup yields CDR1 LNHDA and CDR2 SQIVND (reference sequence). CDR3 in DNA: TGTGCCAGTAGTGTCGGGACCCCAGCCACTGAAGCTTTCTTT. Encoded protein: CASSVGTPATEAFF.

Here the CDR3 reads CASRLQGGDTEAFF. CDR3 in DNA: TGTGCCAGCAGGCTCCAGGGAGGGGACACTGAAGCTTTCTTT. V and J are TRBV7-9 and TRBJ1-1; perhaps TRBD1 as D (5 bases). V lost 6 bases to trimming and J lost 3 bases, with 14 bases between them. Germline CDR1 and CDR2: SEHNR and FQNEAQ (reference sequence). The CDR3 has 14 residues.

This rearrangement joins TRBV6-5 to TRBJ1-6, with D possibly TRBD1 on 5 matching bases. V was cut by 10 bases and J by 9 bases, with 16 bases left in between. The CDR3 contains 13 residues. Per germline, CDR1 MNHEY and CDR2 SVGAGI. CDR3 loop: CATFGGFGSPLHF. The DNA for the CDR3 is TGTGCCACCTTCGGGGGATTCGGTTCACCCCTCCACTTT.

The genes are TRBV7-3 and TRBJ1-1; 7 nucleotides line up with TRBD1. CDR1 SGHTA and CDR2 FQGTGA come from the germline V gene. The ends lost 4 bases at V and 0 bases at J; junction bases unmatched: 8. The CDR3 extends over 16 amino acids. CDR3 residues: CASSSSGGRMNTEAFF. The CDR3 DNA reads TGTGCCAGCAGCTCCTCAGGGGGTAGGATGAACACTGAAGCTTTCTTT. The full variable domain, rest sourced from reference TRBV7-3 and TRBJ1-1, is GAGVSQTPSNKVTEKGKYVELRCDPISGHTALYWYRQSLGQGPEFLIYFQGTGAADDSGLPNDRFFAVRPEGSVSTLKIQRTERGDSAVYLCASSSSGGRMNTEAFFGQGTRLTVV.

In its sample, this clone was seen once. The chain joins TRBV7-8 to TRBJ1-1; D not certain. The V end lost 1 base, the J end lost 1 base, and 13 bases lay between the germline ends. There are 16 residues in the CDR3. Germline assignment: CDR1 SGHVS and CDR2 FQNEAQ. In DNA, the CDR3 is TGTGCCAGCAGCTTAGAGATCTGGGCCCAGAACACTGAAGCTTTCTTT. It yields the protein CASSLEIWAQNTEAFF.